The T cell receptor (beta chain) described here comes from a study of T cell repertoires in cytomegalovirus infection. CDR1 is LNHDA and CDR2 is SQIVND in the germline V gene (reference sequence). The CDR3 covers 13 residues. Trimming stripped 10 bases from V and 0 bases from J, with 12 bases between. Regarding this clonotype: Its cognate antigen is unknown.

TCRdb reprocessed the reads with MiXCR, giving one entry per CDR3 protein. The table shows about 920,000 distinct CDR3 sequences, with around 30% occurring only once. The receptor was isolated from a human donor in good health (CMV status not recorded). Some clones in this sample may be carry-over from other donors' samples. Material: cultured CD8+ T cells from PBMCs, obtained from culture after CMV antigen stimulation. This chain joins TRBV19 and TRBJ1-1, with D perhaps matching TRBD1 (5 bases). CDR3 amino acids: CATQDTMNTEAFF. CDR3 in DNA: TGTGCCACTCAGGACACAATGAACACTGAAGCTTTCTTT.